A single sample is the source of the 25 T cell receptor beta chains below, sequenced in a study of blood T cell repertoires in COVID-19. Produced via immunoSEQ multiplex PCR; TCRdb's table is partial and in-frame only. The sample records some 150,000 clones, around 80% being singletons. Sequencing was done on a sample of peripheral blood. These receptors originate from a man aged 55 to 70 with active or convalescent COVID-19.

With regard to this clone: The identical CDR3 is also encoded by other nucleotide sequences in the sample. The rearrangement links TRBV18 to TRBJ2-7, with D tentatively TRBD2 (6 bases). Trimming removed 6 bases at V and 1 base at J, with 13 bases between. CDR1 and CDR2 from the germline V gene are KGHSH and LQKENI. The CDR3 contains 14 residues. The CDR3 here is CASSPTGGSYEQYF. CDR3 in DNA: TGTGCCAGCTCCCCAACCGGGGGATCCTACGAGCAGTACTTC.

The CDR3 is CSARGGHEQYF. CDR3 nucleotides: TGCAGTGCTCGTGGGGGCCACGAGCAGTACTTC. The chain employs TRBV20-1 and TRBJ2-7; tentatively, D is TRBD1 (6 bases). V shed 5 bases and J shed 5 bases, with 10 bases lying between them. Germline loops: CDR1 DFQATT, CDR2 SNEGSKA (reference sequence). This CDR3 contains 11 residues.

The gene calls are TRBV4-1 and TRBJ2-3, with a tentative D call TRBD2 (6 bases). The CDR3 is 17 residues long. Germline loops: CDR1 MGHRA, CDR2 YSYEKL. V was shortened by 0 bases and J by 0 bases, with 13 bases between the two germline ends. CDR3 region: CASSQDRDGRSTDTQYF. The CDR3 nucleotides are TGCGCCAGCAGCCAAGATAGGGACGGGAGAAGCACAGATACGCAGTATTTT.

This chain joins TRBV7-2 and TRBJ2-5, with D tentatively TRBD1 (6 bases). This CDR3 has 17 residues. The germline V and J ends were trimmed by 6 bases and 4 bases, with 24 bases remaining between them. The germline V gene has CDR1 SGHTA and CDR2 FQGNSA. Written as DNA, the CDR3 is TGTGCCAGCAGGTCCGGGACACTGTCACGGATGGCAGAGACCCAGTACTTC. Translated, it gives CASRSGTLSRMAETQYF.

This chain connects TRBV7-7 to TRBJ2-1; 9 bases match TRBD2. The CDR3 contains 15 residues. From germline, CDR1 is SSHAT and CDR2 FNYEAQ (reference sequence). Germline trimming cut 1 base from V and 8 bases from J; bases unmatched to any gene: 6. CDR3 DNA sequence: TGTGCCAGCAGCTTAGAGGTAGCGGGAGCCGATGAGCAGTTCTTC. Protein sequence: CASSLEVAGADEQFF.

The V and J genes are TRBV6-5 and TRBJ2-1, with unresolved D. The CDR3 spans 12 residues. Between the trimmed V and J ends, which lost 10 bases and 0 bases, there was a span of 7 bases. Per the germline V gene, CDR1 is MNHEY and CDR2 is SVGAGI. DNA of the CDR3: TGTGCCACTAAAACCTCCTACAATGAGCAGTTCTTC. This gives the protein CATKTSYNEQFF.

This clone was seen a single time. The genes are TRBV5-1 and TRBJ2-7; D perhaps matches TRBD1 (5 bases). The CDR3 contains 14 residues. Germline-derived CDR1 and CDR2 are SGHRS and YFSETQ. V was cut by 4 bases and J by 3 bases, with 14 bases left in between. In DNA, the CDR3 is TGCGCCAGCAGCGCGCAGGGAATCCGCTACGAGCAGTACTTC. Protein sequence: CASSAQGIRYEQYF.

The chain links TRBV4-2 to TRBJ1-2; 8 bases map to TRBD1. The CDR3 consists of 15 residues. Germline CDR1 is LGHNA and CDR2 is YNFKEQ. V trimming: 1 base; J trimming: 8 bases; junction bases outside the gene matches: 9. The DNA of the CDR3 is TGTGCCAGCAGCCAAGCCCCTACAGGGGGGCAAGGCTACACCTTC. Translation gives CASSQAPTGGQGYTF.

The chain links TRBV7-9 to TRBJ2-1; no definite D call. Trimming stripped 4 bases from V and 9 bases from J, with 7 bases between. CDR1 and CDR2 from the germline V gene are SEHNR and FQNEAQ (reference sequence). The CDR3 totals 11 residues. CDR3 region: CASSSRGEQFF. DNA for the CDR3: TGTGCCAGCAGCTCCCGAGGTGAGCAGTTCTTC.

This chain connects TRBV6-4 to TRBJ2-2; D remains ambiguous. The germline V and J ends were trimmed by 8 bases and 1 base, with 8 bases remaining between them. The CDR3 extends over 13 amino acids. From germline, CDR1 is MRHNA and CDR2 SNTAGT. CDR3 residues: CASLAENTGELFF. CDR3 DNA: TGTGCCAGCTTAGCTGAGAACACCGGGGAGCTGTTTTTT.

This rearrangement joins TRBV12-3 or TRBV12-4 to TRBJ2-7; D is uncertain. Trimming shortened V by 4 bases and J by 2 bases, and 6 bases separated the two germline ends. CDR3 size: 12 residues. CDR3 DNA sequence: TGTGCCAGCAGTTCCACAGCCTACGAGCAGTACTTC. This gives the protein CASSSTAYEQYF.

The rearrangement joins TRBV6-5 to TRBJ1-4; D unclear. This CDR3 contains 16 residues. Germline values: CDR1 MNHEY, CDR2 SVGAGI. V was trimmed by 3 bases and J by 10 bases, leaving 21 bases between them. The CDR3 DNA sequence: TGTGCCAGCAGTTATGAGCCCCAGAGGTCTTACGGAAAACTGTTTTTT. Its protein is CASSYEPQRSYGKLFF.

The chain recombines TRBV3-1 (or the pseudogene TRBV3-2) with TRBJ1-2; D is undetermined. Germline CDR1 LGHDT, CDR2 YNNKEL (reference sequence). The germline V and J ends were trimmed by 5 bases and 5 bases, with 18 bases remaining between them. The CDR3 has 15 residues. As DNA, the CDR3 is TGTGCCAGCAGCTTAAGCATTGCCCCTGCATATGGCTACACCTTC. It translates to CASSLSIAPAYGYTF.

The gene calls are TRBV7-6 and TRBJ1-1, with D possibly TRBD1 on 5 matching bases. The germline V and J ends were trimmed by 5 bases and 3 bases, with 16 bases remaining between them. This CDR3 spans 15 amino acids. From germline, CDR1 is SGHVS and CDR2 FNYEAQ. This CDR3 is CASSDQGLGYTEAFF. CDR3 coding DNA: TGTGCCAGCAGCGATCAGGGTTTAGGATACACTGAAGCTTTCTTT.

The V gene is TRBV7-2, the J gene TRBJ2-3, with 8 bases identical to TRBD2. Germline V gene lookup returns CDR1 SGHTA and CDR2 FQGNSA. The CDR3 consists of 17 residues. The J segment lost 0 bases and the V segment lost 4 bases, leaving 9 bases of the junction unmatched. CDR3 region: CASSWSSGALSTDTQYF. CDR3 DNA sequence: TGTGCCAGCAGCTGGAGTAGCGGGGCTCTTAGCACAGATACGCAGTATTTT. The variable domain in full, completed from reference TRBV7-2 and TRBJ2-3, reads GAGVSQSPSNKVTEKGKDVELRCDPISGHTALYWYRQSLGQGLEFLIYFQGNSAPDKSGLPSDRFSAERTGGSVSTLTIQRTQQEDSAVYLCASSWSSGALSTDTQYFGPGTRLTVL.

The V call is TRBV5-1, the J call TRBJ1-5; 8 bases are shared with TRBD1. Germline CDR1 reads SGHRS; CDR2 reads YFSETQ. V lost 4 bases, J lost 4 bases, and 4 bases stayed unmatched. The CDR3 extends over 14 amino acids. The CDR3 here is CASSLTGENQPQHF. The CDR3 nucleotides are TGCGCCAGCAGCCTGACAGGGGAGAATCAGCCCCAGCATTTT.

The rearrangement links TRBV7-8 to TRBJ1-1, with D possibly being TRBD1 (6 bases). CDR3 length equals 13 residues. V gave up 1 base and J gave up 5 bases, with 8 bases separating them. Germline V gene sequence: CDR1 SGHVS, CDR2 FQNEAQ. The CDR3 DNA follows: TGTGCCAGCAGCTTAGACAGGGCGACTGAAGCTTTCTTT. Amino acids: CASSLDRATEAFF.

V and J are TRBV9 and TRBJ2-3; no definite D call. CDR3 length: 15 residues. V lost 0 bases and J 1 base, leaving 9 bases between the germline ends. Germline V gene sequence: CDR1 SGDLS, CDR2 YYNGEE. The CDR3, as DNA: TGTGCCAGCAGCGTAGAATCCCTCCGCACAGATACGCAGTATTTT. It is translated as CASSVESLRTDTQYF. Full variable domain (outside the CDR3, taken from reference TRBV9 and TRBJ2-3): DSGVTQTPKHLITATGQRVTLRCSPRSGDLSVYWYQQSLDQGLQFLIQYYNGEERAKGNILERFSAQQFPDLHSELNLSSLELGDSALYFCASSVESLRTDTQYFGPGTRLTVL.

The rearrangement uses TRBV15 and TRBJ1-1; D ambiguous. Germline CDR1 is LNHNV and CDR2 is YYDKDF (reference sequence). V lost 3 bases and J lost 3, with 11 bases in between. The CDR3 loop spans 14 amino acids. CDR3 amino acids: CATSSLNRYTEAFF. The DNA of the CDR3 is TGTGCCACCAGCAGCCTTAACCGGTACACTGAAGCTTTCTTT. The full variable domain, with the rest looked up from reference TRBV15 and TRBJ1-1, is DAMVIQNPRYQVTQFGKPVTLSCSQTLNHNVMYWYQQKSSQAPKLLFHYYDKDFNNEADTPDNFQSRRPNTSFCFLDIRSPGLGDTAMYLCATSSLNRYTEAFFGQGTRLTVV.

V and J are TRBV27 and TRBJ1-2; D might be TRBD1 (5 bases). The CDR3 is 15 amino acids. Deletions cut 3 bases from V and 4 bases from J, with 15 bases between. Germline V gene sequence: CDR1 MNHEY, CDR2 SMNVEV (reference sequence). The DNA for the CDR3 is TGTGCCAGCAGTTTTGTGGGGCGGAGGGGCTATGGCTACACCTTC. Amino acid sequence: CASSFVGRRGYGYTF.

As DNA, the CDR3 is TGTGCCAGCAGCTGGGGGACAGGGGATACGAACACTGAAGCTTTCTTT. Amino acids: CASSWGTGDTNTEAFF. The V and J genes are TRBV7-7 and TRBJ1-1; TRBD1 aligns across 10 bases. CDR1 is SSHAT, CDR2 FNYEAQ, per germline (reference sequence). This CDR3 has 16 amino acids. Unmatched junction bases numbered 6, after V lost 4 bases and J lost 1 base. The full variable domain, rest sourced from reference TRBV7-7 and TRBJ1-1, is GAGVSQSPRYKVTKRGQDVTLRCDPISSHATLYWYQQALGQGPEFLTYFNYEAQPDKSGLPSDRFSAERPEGSISTLTIQRTEQRDSAMYRCASSWGTGDTNTEAFFGQGTRLTVV.

In DNA, the CDR3 is TGTGCCAGCAGTTACCTCGCTAGCGGGAGCGGCGAGCAGTACTTC. Protein sequence: CASSYLASGSGEQYF. J is TRBJ2-7 and V is TRBV6-6; 10 bases fit TRBD2. The CDR3 loop spans 15 amino acids. Per germline, CDR1 MNHNY and CDR2 SVGAGI (reference sequence). V lost 2 bases to trimming and J lost 6 bases; unmatched junction nucleotides: 7.

This clone was observed a few times. The chain is built from TRBV4-1 and TRBJ2-1; 9 bases match TRBD2. Germline assignment: CDR1 MGHRA and CDR2 YSYEKL. Unmatched junction bases numbered 3, after V lost 0 bases and J lost 3 bases. This CDR3 has 16 residues. CDR3 sequence reads: CASSQEAAGGYNEQFF. CDR3 sequence (DNA): TGCGCCAGCAGCCAAGAAGCAGCGGGAGGCTACAATGAGCAGTTCTTC.

V gene TRBV5-1 combines with J gene TRBJ2-3, with 9 positions matching TRBD2. Germline assignment: CDR1 SGHRS and CDR2 YFSETQ. The CDR3 loop spans 15 amino acids. V lost 0 bases and J lost 4; bases outside the gene matches: 3. This CDR3 reads CASSLVAGDADTQYF. DNA of the CDR3: TGCGCCAGCAGCTTGGTAGCGGGAGATGCAGATACGCAGTATTTT.

The rearrangement joins TRBV7-8 to TRBJ1-6; 10 bases fit TRBD1. Per the germline V gene, CDR1 is SGHVS and CDR2 is FQNEAQ. The junction had 8 bases not matched to a gene; V was cut back by 1 base and J by 8 bases. The CDR3 has 17 amino acids. The CDR3 region has the DNA TGTGCCAGCAGCTTAGGACAGGGGGCAAGGGTGGATTCACCCCTCCACTTT. This encodes CASSLGQGARVDSPLHF.